Each of the 26 T cell receptor beta chains below was sequenced from the same sample in a study of cytomegalovirus exposure and HLA in healthy donors. Use of 60 Vbeta and 13 Jbeta primers characterized the PCR. Libraries were prepared by immunoSEQ multiplex PCR; TCRdb keeps only in-frame clonotypes and omits some of them. The sample includes fewer than 200,000 clones, approximately 80% seen only once; the top ten take 0.95% to 1.5%. The sequenced sample consisted of PBMCs. Receptors were obtained from a girl aged 2-10 years in good health and CMV-seropositive.

The CDR3 coding sequence is TGCGCCAGCAGCGCAGGGACAGGGGGTTCCATGAACACTGAAGCTTTCTTT. Translated, it gives CASSAGTGGSMNTEAFF. This chain connects TRBV5-1 to TRBJ1-1, with TRBD1 identical over 11 bases. Germline lookup yields CDR1 SGHRS and CDR2 YFSETQ. This CDR3 has 17 residues. The junction had 8 bases not matched to a gene; V was cut back by 4 bases and J by 0 bases.

The rearrangement uses TRBV19 and TRBJ2-3; 11 nucleotides line up with TRBD1. V dropped 3 bases and J dropped 5; count of bases not matched to a gene: 7. The CDR3 loop spans 16 amino acids. Germline V gene data show CDR1 as LNHDA and CDR2 as SQIVND (reference sequence). CDR3: CASSIFRDRGGDTQYF. CDR3 nucleotides: TGTGCCAGTAGTATTTTCCGGGACAGGGGGGGAGATACGCAGTATTTT.

The chain has TRBV4-1 and TRBJ2-5; TRBD2 might be the D (5 bases). Trimming removed 2 bases from V and 5 bases from J, with 15 bases in between. Germline lookup yields CDR1 MGHRA and CDR2 YSYEKL. The CDR3 covers 15 residues. CDR3 bases: TGCGCCAGCAGCCAACCCCTCAGAGGGTCGGAGACCCAGTACTTC. Amino acids: CASSQPLRGSETQYF.

J is TRBJ1-2 and V is TRBV9; 8 bases are shared with TRBD1. The V and J ends lost 4 bases and 2 bases, in that order; junction bases with no gene match: 7. The CDR3 covers 15 residues. Germline lookup yields CDR1 SGDLS and CDR2 YYNGEE. The CDR3 reads CASSPWTGTNYGYTF. CDR3 nucleotide sequence: TGTGCCAGCAGCCCTTGGACAGGGACAAACTATGGCTACACCTTC.

This clone came up a few times. The gene calls are TRBV6-1 and TRBJ1-2; D is unclear. The CDR3 consists of 13 residues. Trimming removed 10 bases at V and 7 bases at J, with 19 bases between. The germline V gene encodes CDR1 MNHNS and CDR2 SASEGT. The CDR3 here is CATPGVLAGGYTF. The CDR3, as DNA: TGTGCCACCCCGGGAGTCCTAGCTGGTGGCTACACCTTC.

The gene calls are TRBV7-8 and TRBJ1-2, with a possible D match to TRBD1 (5 bases). CDR3 length: 15 residues. Germline lookup yields CDR1 SGHVS and CDR2 FQNEAQ. Trimming removed 5 bases at V and 0 bases at J, with 13 bases between. This CDR3 is CASSREGPANYGYTF. The CDR3 bases are TGTGCCAGCAGCCGGGAGGGACCAGCTAACTATGGCTACACCTTC.

This rearrangement joins TRBV5-1 to TRBJ2-7; 13 bases align to TRBD2. The germline V gene encodes CDR1 SGHRS and CDR2 YFSETQ. Trimming took 0 bases from V and 2 from J; bases not matched to a gene: 5. The CDR3 totals 17 residues. The CDR3 reads CASSLAGTSGATYEQYF. CDR3 sequence (DNA): TGCGCCAGCAGCTTGGCCGGGACTAGCGGGGCCACCTACGAGCAGTACTTC.

V usage is TRBV7-3 and J usage is TRBJ2-3; TRBD2 might be the D (6 bases). V lost 1 base and J lost 3, with 11 bases in between. Looked up from germline, CDR1 is SGHTA and CDR2 is FQGTGA. The CDR3 extends over 15 amino acids. The CDR3: CASSLNAGRTDTQYF. CDR3 DNA: TGTGCCAGCAGCTTAAATGCGGGGAGGACAGATACGCAGTATTTT. The full variable domain, completed using reference TRBV7-3 and TRBJ2-3, is GAGVSQTPSNKVTEKGKYVELRCDPISGHTALYWYRQSLGQGPEFLIYFQGTGAADDSGLPNDRFFAVRPEGSVSTLKIQRTERGDSAVYLCASSLNAGRTDTQYFGPGTRLTVL.

The chain employs TRBV7-2 and TRBJ1-5; 12 positions agree with TRBD1. Germline V gives CDR1 SGHTA, CDR2 FQGNSA. Trimming took 1 base from V and 5 from J; bases not matched to a gene: 3. The CDR3 totals 16 residues. CDR3 protein: CASSLGDRGRYQPQHF. CDR3 DNA: TGTGCCAGCAGCTTAGGGGACAGGGGGCGGTATCAGCCCCAGCATTTT.

The chain uses TRBV5-1 and TRBJ1-2, with 7 bases aligning to TRBD1. The CDR3 extends over 15 amino acids. With 1 base clipped from V and 2 bases from J, the junction kept 5 bases outside the gene matches. From germline, CDR1 is SGHRS and CDR2 YFSETQ. CDR3 amino acids: CASSLSQGVNYGYTF. CDR3 DNA sequence: TGCGCCAGCAGCTTGTCCCAGGGGGTAAACTATGGCTACACCTTC.

The chain combines TRBV6-1 with TRBJ2-2; weak D call: TRBD1 (5 bases). Germline lookup yields CDR1 MNHNS and CDR2 SASEGT. V was pared by 3 bases and J by 5 bases, with 22 bases between. The CDR3 runs to 18 residues. DNA for the CDR3: TGTGCCAGCAGTGACCCCTTGTTCCAGGGCGGTAGTACCGGGGAGCTGTTTTTT. The encoded protein is CASSDPLFQGGSTGELFF.

The rearrangement joins TRBV6-5 to TRBJ1-5; 9 bases are shared with TRBD1. Germline-derived CDR1 and CDR2 are MNHEY and SVGAGI. The CDR3 runs to 14 residues. The V segment lost 5 bases and the J segment 4 bases; nucleotides outside the gene matches: 3. The CDR3 DNA reads as TGTGCCAGCAGTGGGACAGGGACAAATCAGCCCCAGCATTTT. Protein: CASSGTGTNQPQHF.

V is TRBV19 and J is TRBJ2-2; 8 nucleotides align to TRBD1. Germline loops: CDR1 LNHDA, CDR2 SQIVND (reference sequence). This CDR3 is built from 14 residues. J was trimmed by 5 bases and V by 5 bases; bases with no gene match: 4. The CDR3 sequence: CASSVTGGTGELFF. CDR3 DNA: TGTGCCAGTAGTGTCACAGGGGGGACCGGGGAGCTGTTTTTT.

The chain links TRBV7-7 to TRBJ1-5; no clear D. This CDR3 is built from 16 residues. The V gene lost 1 base and the J gene lost 7 bases, with 17 bases spanning the gap. Germline values: CDR1 SSHAT, CDR2 FNYEAQ (reference sequence). The CDR3 is CASSLEWGVFRQPQHF. CDR3 nucleotides: TGTGCCAGCAGCTTAGAATGGGGAGTGTTTCGCCAGCCCCAGCATTTT.

The chain employs TRBV4-2 and TRBJ2-3, with 9 bases aligning to TRBD2. J lost 5 bases, V lost 3 bases, and 9 bases had no gene match. CDR1 LGHNA and CDR2 YNFKEQ come from the germline V gene. The CDR3 runs to 16 residues. CDR3 nucleotide sequence: TGTGCCAGCAGCCAGTCTAGGGTAGCGGGAGAAGATACGCAGTATTTT. Translated, it gives CASSQSRVAGEDTQYF.

The chain couples TRBV6-5 to TRBJ1-4; 8 nucleotides agree with TRBD1. Germline CDR1 MNHEY, CDR2 SVGAGI. CDR3 length equals 15 residues. The V and J ends lost 0 bases and 7 bases, in that order; junction bases with no gene match: 4. CDR3 coding DNA: TGTGCCAGCAGTTACTCTGCAGGGGGCGGTGAAAAACTGTTTTTT. Translated: CASSYSAGGGEKLFF.

This chain links TRBV6-4 with TRBJ1-5; D might be TRBD1 (5 bases). Germline CDR1 is MRHNA and CDR2 is SNTAGT. The CDR3 is 14 amino acids. Trimming cost V 7 bases and J 4 bases, with 14 bases left between them. The CDR3 sequence is CASKEPQGNQPQHF. CDR3 in DNA: TGTGCCAGCAAGGAACCGCAGGGTAATCAGCCCCAGCATTTT.

The chain joins TRBV5-1 to TRBJ2-3; D remains unclear. With 0 bases removed from V and 6 bases from J, the gap between germline ends came to 8 bases. Germline V lookup: CDR1 SGHRS, CDR2 YFSETQ. The CDR3 spans 13 residues. The CDR3 sequence: CASSLGYMDTQYF. The CDR3 DNA follows: TGCGCCAGCAGCTTGGGTTACATGGATACGCAGTATTTT.

This sequence joins TRBV5-1 and TRBJ1-2, with D possibly matching TRBD1 (6 bases). This CDR3 comprises 17 residues. Germline V gives CDR1 SGHRS, CDR2 YFSETQ. V was cut by 0 bases and J by 6 bases, with 21 bases left in between. CDR3 coding DNA: TGCGCCAGCAGCTTGGGAGGCGCCGGGACAAAACGGAATGGCTACACCTTC. Translated: CASSLGGAGTKRNGYTF.

In nucleotides, the CDR3 is TGTGCCAGCAGTGACACCATTTTGAGTTATGGGCACCCAGCTTTCTTT. The encoded protein is CASSDTILSYGHPAFF. The chain links TRBV6-1 to TRBJ1-1; D gene uncertain. The V gene's germline CDR1 is MNHNS and CDR2 SASEGT. The CDR3 spans 16 residues. The V gene lost 3 bases and the J gene lost 10 bases, with 24 bases spanning the gap.

The rearrangement joins TRBV29-1 to TRBJ2-7; 12 bases map to TRBD1. The length of the CDR3 is 16 residues. The junction had 11 bases not matched to a gene; V was cut back by 4 bases and J by 4 bases. CDR1 SQVTM and CDR2 ANQGSEA come from the germline V gene. DNA of the CDR3: TGCAGCGTTGGGACGGGACAGGGGGCCCTCCGATACGAGCAGTACTTC. This translates into CSVGTGQGALRYEQYF.

The genes are TRBV7-3 and TRBJ2-7; the D gene is possibly TRBD1 (5 bases). The germline V gene has CDR1 SGHTA and CDR2 FQGTGA. V lost 5 bases and J lost 5, with 22 bases in between. This CDR3 is 16 amino acids long. The CDR3 bases are TGTGCCAGCAGCCTGGGTGGGGCAGGGAAAAAGGACGAGCAGTACTTC. Its translation: CASSLGGAGKKDEQYF. The full variable domain, with the rest looked up from reference TRBV7-3 and TRBJ2-7, is GAGVSQTPSNKVTEKGKYVELRCDPISGHTALYWYRQSLGQGPEFLIYFQGTGAADDSGLPNDRFFAVRPEGSVSTLKIQRTERGDSAVYLCASSLGGAGKKDEQYFGPGTRLTVT.

This clone was counted a single time. The chain recombines TRBV5-4 with TRBJ2-7, with a tentative D call TRBD2 (5 bases). With 4 bases removed from V and 4 bases from J, the gap between germline ends came to 18 bases. CDR1 SGHNT and CDR2 YYREEE come from the germline V gene (reference sequence). The CDR3 is 15 residues long. For the CDR3, the DNA is TGTGCCAGCAGCCGAGCCGGGAAAGAGGTATACGAGCAGTACTTC. Residues: CASSRAGKEVYEQYF. The full variable domain, with the rest looked up from reference TRBV5-4 and TRBJ2-7, is ETGVTQSPTHLIKTRGQQVTLRCSSQSGHNTVSWYQQALGQGPQFIFQYYREEENGRGNFPPRFSGLQFPNYSSELNVNALELDDSALYLCASSRAGKEVYEQYFGPGTRLTVT.

The chain carries TRBV5-1 and TRBJ1-6; a possible D gene is TRBD1 (5 bases). The CDR3 is made up of 16 amino acids. Germline V lookup: CDR1 SGHRS, CDR2 YFSETQ. With 0 bases removed from V and 5 bases from J, the gap between germline ends came to 12 bases. CDR3 loop: CASSLVPGGDNSPLHF. The DNA of the CDR3 is TGCGCCAGCAGCTTGGTCCCGGGAGGGGATAATTCACCCCTCCACTTT.

This chain links TRBV6-6 with TRBJ2-5; D unclear. Trimming cost V 5 bases and J 5 bases, with 9 bases left between them. This CDR3 region has 12 residues. Germline V gene sequence: CDR1 MNHNY, CDR2 SVGAGI (reference sequence). The CDR3 region has the DNA TGTGCCAGCAGTCTGATTCAGGAGACCCAGTACTTC. Translating it yields CASSLIQETQYF.

This chain uses TRBV6-5 with TRBJ1-1, with 7 bases fitting TRBD1. CDR1 is MNHEY and CDR2 is SVGAGI in the germline V gene. J was trimmed by 4 bases and V by 6 bases; bases with no gene match: 5. The CDR3 sequence is 13 residues long. CDR3 loop: CASRNNRGTEAFF. Written as DNA, the CDR3 is TGTGCCAGCAGGAACAACAGGGGCACTGAAGCTTTCTTT.